This is a list of T cell receptor beta chains from one sample in a study of blood T cell repertoires in COVID-19. Some clones are missing from TCRdb's copy, which holds only in-frame ones; the method was immunoSEQ multiplex PCR. The sample lists more than 150,000 clones; approximately 88% were seen once. The sample consisted of peripheral blood. These receptors were collected from a man in his sixties with acute or convalescent COVID-19. Each CDR3 is given with its conserved first and last residue. D genes are given only for firm matches. The size field is filled for only some rows; it gives once, few, many or a size class.

TRBD2,NA,TRBV6-4,TRBJ2-3,TGTGCCAGCAGTGAGAGCGGGGGGGCCACAGATACGCAGTATTTT,CASSESGGATDTQYF
NA,NA,TRBV7-9,TRBJ1-2,TGTGCCAGCAGCTTACAGGGATCGGAAGGCTACACCTTC,CASSLQGSEGYTF
NA,NA,TRBV27,TRBJ1-6,TGTGCCAGCAGCCTTACGCGGTTGGCACCCCTCCACTTT,CASSLTRLAPLHF
TRBD1,NA,TRBV6-5,TRBJ1-5,TGTGCCAGCAGTTCAGGACAGGGAAGTAATCAGCCCCAGCATTTT,CASSSGQGSNQPQHF
TRBD1,NA,TRBV7-9,TRBJ1-1,TGTGCCAGCACAAGACAGGGGAACACTGAAGCTTTCTTT,CASTRQGNTEAFF
NA,NA,TRBV20-1,TRBJ1-2,TGCAGTGCCAGTCCCGAAGGAGGAGATTACTATGGCTACACCTTC,CSASPEGGDYYGYTF
NA,NA,TRBV21-1,TRBJ2-7,TGTGCCAGCAGCCCCAGGGGCATCCCCCCGGGATTCTACGAGCAGTACTTC,CASSPRGIPPGFYEQYF
NA,NA,TRBV2,TRBJ2-7,TGTGCCAGCTGCGCCAGGGCGCTAGCCTACGAGCAGTACTTC,CASCARALAYEQYF
NA,few,TRBV29-1,TRBJ1-3,TGCAGCGTTGTCCGTTCTGGAAACACCATATATTTT,CSVVRSGNTIYF
TRBD1,NA,TRBV19,TRBJ1-2,TGTGCCAGTAGTACGACAGGGGAATGGTCTGGCTACACCTTC,CASSTTGEWSGYTF
NA,NA,TRBV21-1,TRBJ2-7,TGTGCCAGCAGCCCCGGGTGGCTAGCGGGGAACGAGCAGTACTTC,CASSPGWLAGNEQYF
NA,NA,TRBV7-8,TRBJ2-2,TGTGCCAGCAGCTTAGTCAAGGACAGCGGGGAGCTGTTTTTT,CASSLVKDSGELFF
TRBD1,NA,TRBV9,TRBJ1-1,TGTGCCAGCAGCGCATCACCGGGACAGTGGAACACTGAAGCTTTCTTT,CASSASPGQWNTEAFF
TRBD1,NA,TRBV7-9,TRBJ1-1,TGTGCCAGCCTACCACTGACAGGGCTGAACACTGAAGCTTTCTTT,CASLPLTGLNTEAFF
NA,NA,TRBV18,TRBJ2-2,TGTGCCAGCTCACCAAGGACTAACACCGGGGAGCTGTTTTTT,CASSPRTNTGELFF
NA,NA,TRBV6-4,TRBJ1-2,TGTGCCAGCAGTGCATCCGGGGGTGGCTACACCTTC,CASSASGGGYTF
NA,NA,TRBV30,TRBJ2-7,TGTGCCTGGAGTAGTGGCGGAGGCACCTACGAGCAGTACTTC,CAWSSGGGTYEQYF
TRBD1,NA,TRBV30,TRBJ1-5,TGTGCCTGGAGTGTAGACAGGGGTCAGCCCCAGCATTTT,CAWSVDRGQPQHF
NA,NA,TRBV5-1,TRBJ1-1,TGCGCCAGCAGCTTGGGACAAAGAAACACTGAAGCTTTCTTT,CASSLGQRNTEAFF
NA,NA,TRBV28,TRBJ1-1,TGTGCCAGCAGCTCGGTAACGGTAGGGGAATGGAAAGCTTTCTTT,CASSSVTVGEWKAFF
NA,NA,TRBV24-1,TRBJ2-3,TGTGCCACCAGTGCAGGGGGGCGGGGGGACACAGATACGCAGTATTTT,CATSAGGRGDTDTQYF
NA,NA,TRBV10-3,TRBJ1-6,TGTGCCATCAGTGAGTCGCCACCTTCGGTTTCACCCCTCCACTTT,CAISESPPSVSPLHF
NA,NA,TRBV6-5,TRBJ2-7,TGTGCCAGCAGTTACGCGGGGGCCGCCAACGAGCAGTACTTC,CASSYAGAANEQYF
TRBD1,NA,TRBV7-9,TRBJ2-1,TGTGCCAGCAGTACAACAGGGGGTGAGGACAATGAGCAGTTCTTC,CASSTTGGEDNEQFF
TRBD2,NA,TRBV19,TRBJ2-1,TGTGCCAGTAGTACATTAGCGGGGTTCTATGAGCAGTTCTTC,CASSTLAGFYEQFF
NA,once,TRBV7-9,TRBJ1-1,TGTGCCAGCAGCCCCTGGGGGGGGACTGAAGCTTTCTTT,CASSPWGGTEAFF
TRBD1,NA,TRBV7-9,TRBJ1-4,TGTGCCAGCAGCCCCCGACAGGGAAATAATGAAAAACTGTTTTTT,CASSPRQGNNEKLFF
TRBD1,NA,TRBV11-2,TRBJ2-7,TGTGCCAGCAGCTTAGGCCGGACAGGGTTTTACGAGCAGTACTTC,CASSLGRTGFYEQYF
TRBD1,NA,TRBV5-6,TRBJ1-4,TGTGCCAGCAGTTTTTGGATGAGGGGGCGCGGCGAAAAACTGTTTTTT,CASSFWMRGRGEKLFF
TRBD2,NA,TRBV27,TRBJ2-4,TGTGCCAGCAGTTTAGCCCTAGCGGGGGGGAAAAACATTCAGTACTTC,CASSLALAGGKNIQYF
NA,NA,TRBV27,TRBJ1-1,TGTGCCAGCATGTTGTCTCCGGGATCTAACACTGAAGCTTTCTTT,CASMLSPGSNTEAFF
TRBD1,NA,TRBV15,TRBJ1-3,TGTGCCACCAGCAGAGAACTGGGACAGGGAAACACCATATATTTT,CATSRELGQGNTIYF
NA,NA,TRBV2,TRBJ1-2,TGTGCCAGCAGTGAGATCAGGATGGGCGGCTACACCTTC,CASSEIRMGGYTF
NA,NA,TRBV15,TRBJ2-2,TGTGCCACCAGCAGAGATAGAAAGTCCGGGGAGCTGTTTTTT,CATSRDRKSGELFF
NA,NA,TRBV18,TRBJ2-5,TGTGCCAGCTCACCGGGAGGACCGGGGGAGACCCAGTACTTC,CASSPGGPGETQYF
NA,NA,TRBV7-7,TRBJ1-4,TGTGCCAGCAGCGCAGGGACAAGAACTAATGAAAAACTGTTTTTT,CASSAGTRTNEKLFF
TRBD2,NA,TRBV5-4,TRBJ2-7,TGTGCCAGCAGCCAGCCCGGGACTAGCGGCGACGAGCAGTACTTC,CASSQPGTSGDEQYF
NA,NA,TRBV6-5,TRBJ2-2,TGTGCCAGCAGTTTTGACAGGTCCGAGGCGTTTTTT,CASSFDRSEAFF
TRBD1,NA,TRBV2,TRBJ1-5,TGTGCCAGCATGAATTGGACAGGGGGCTATGGGAATCAGCCCCAGCATTTT,CASMNWTGGYGNQPQHF
NA,NA,TRBV5-4,TRBJ1-1,TGTGCCAGCAGCACAAGGACCGGGGGGAACACTGAAGCTTTCTTT,CASSTRTGGNTEAFF
TRBD1,NA,TRBV4-1,TRBJ1-2,TGCGCCAGCAGCCCCGCTGTCCCGGGACAGTCCTTCAACTATGGCTACACCTTC,CASSPAVPGQSFNYGYTF
NA,NA,TRBV25-1,TRBJ2-1,TGTGCCAGCATGAGCGGGAATGAGCAGTTCTTC,CASMSGNEQFF
TRBD1,NA,TRBV12-3/TRBV12-4,TRBJ1-1,TGTGCCAGCAGCCGATACAGGGGGCCTGAAGCTTTCTTT,CASSRYRGPEAFF
TRBD1,NA,TRBV2,TRBJ2-1,TGTGCCAGCAGTAAGGGACAGGGGGTCTACAATGAGCAGTTCTTC,CASSKGQGVYNEQFF
NA,NA,TRBV7-2,TRBJ1-6,TGTGCCAGCAGCCCACAGGTAAGGGGTGACGGTAATTCACCCCTCCACTTT,CASSPQVRGDGNSPLHF
TRBD2,once,TRBV7-2,TRBJ2-3,TGTGCCAGCAGCAGGGGACTAGCGCCGAGAGGAACAGATACGCAGTATTTT,CASSRGLAPRGTDTQYF
NA,NA,TRBV25-1,TRBJ2-7,TGTGCCAGCAGTGACGGACTCTTGCGGGTGCAGCAGTACTTC,CASSDGLLRVQQYF